Listed below are T cell receptor beta chains from one sample, sequenced in a study of OX40 agonist ivuxolimab in advanced cancers. The protocol was immunoSEQ multiplex PCR, while the TCRdb copy is restricted to in-frame clones and leaves out a portion. This table has roughly 80,000 clones, approximately 86% appearing once. The sample was CD4+ or CD8+ T cells sorted from blood, taken in a trial of the OX40 agonist ivuxolimab. All receptors derive from an adult with an advanced solid tumor such as melanoma, head and neck, liver or kidney cancer. The CDR3 runs from the conserved cysteine through the conserved F or W. The D gene is left open where the match is weak. Clone size is shown for a subset of rows, as once, few, many or a class of expanded clone.

D gene	V gene	clone size	J gene	CDR3 DNA	CDR3 protein
TRBD2	TRBV9	once	TRBJ2-1	TGTGCCAGCAGCGTCGGAGCGGGGGGCTACAATGAGCAGTTCTTC	CASSVGAGGYNEQFF
.	TRBV5-1	.	TRBJ1-4	TGCGCCAGCAGCTTGGTTGTTAATGAAAAACTGTTTTTT	CASSLVVNEKLFF
TRBD1	TRBV7-9	few	TRBJ2-5	TGTGCCAGCAGCGCCGGGACAGGGCGAGAGACCCAGTACTTC	CASSAGTGRETQYF
.	TRBV30	once	TRBJ1-5	TGTGCCTGGAGTGTAAAGACAGTTTTTCAGCCCCAGCATTTT	CAWSVKTVFQPQHF
.	TRBV7-9	.	TRBJ2-5	TGTGCCAGCAGCCCCGGACAGTACCAAGAGACCCAGTACTTC	CASSPGQYQETQYF
TRBD1	TRBV18	.	TRBJ1-1	TGTGCCAGCTCACCCACAGGGGGCGGTTCGGGCACTGAAGCTTTCTTT	CASSPTGGGSGTEAFF
TRBD1	TRBV4-2	.	TRBJ1-2	TGTGCCAGCAGCCCCGCGTTAAGCTTAGACCGGGACAGGGGGTATGGCTACACCTTC	CASSPALSLDRDRGYGYTF
TRBD1	TRBV19	.	TRBJ1-2	TGTGCCAGTAGTCTGGACAGGGAGAAATTGTATGGCTACACCTTC	CASSLDREKLYGYTF
.	TRBV28	.	TRBJ2-2	TGTGCCCTGGGGGGGAACACCGGGGAGCTGTTTTTT	CALGGNTGELFF
.	TRBV15	.	TRBJ1-4	TGTGCCACCAGCAGAGACGCGGGGGGAGGTGAAAAACTGTTTTTT	CATSRDAGGGEKLFF
.	TRBV5-1	.	TRBJ1-2	TGCGCCAGCAGCTTGCGTCCTTTAATCGGGGGGCCAGATGGCTACACCTTC	CASSLRPLIGGPDGYTF
.	TRBV6-1	.	TRBJ1-6	TGTGCCAGCAGGCGGCTACAGGTGAATTCACCCCTCCACTTT	CASRRLQVNSPLHF
.	TRBV10-3	.	TRBJ1-1	TGTGCCATCAAAGCGGGTAGTCCCACTGAAGCTTTCTTT	CAIKAGSPTEAFF
.	TRBV6-4	once	TRBJ1-2	TGTGCCAGCAGTGAAACACGGGGAGGGCAGAGGAGTCGGAACTATGGCTACACCTTC	CASSETRGGQRSRNYGYTF
.	TRBV18	.	TRBJ1-4	TGTGCCAGCTCACCCAGTGGGACTAATGAAAAACTGTTTTTT	CASSPSGTNEKLFF
.	TRBV9	.	TRBJ1-1	TGTGCCAGCAGCCCCCGAGGTCGGGGGGGGACTGAAGCTTTCTTT	CASSPRGRGGTEAFF
TRBD1	TRBV27	.	TRBJ1-1	TGTGCCAGCAGCCGTCGGGACAGGGGGCAGATGAACACTGAAGCTTTCTTT	CASSRRDRGQMNTEAFF